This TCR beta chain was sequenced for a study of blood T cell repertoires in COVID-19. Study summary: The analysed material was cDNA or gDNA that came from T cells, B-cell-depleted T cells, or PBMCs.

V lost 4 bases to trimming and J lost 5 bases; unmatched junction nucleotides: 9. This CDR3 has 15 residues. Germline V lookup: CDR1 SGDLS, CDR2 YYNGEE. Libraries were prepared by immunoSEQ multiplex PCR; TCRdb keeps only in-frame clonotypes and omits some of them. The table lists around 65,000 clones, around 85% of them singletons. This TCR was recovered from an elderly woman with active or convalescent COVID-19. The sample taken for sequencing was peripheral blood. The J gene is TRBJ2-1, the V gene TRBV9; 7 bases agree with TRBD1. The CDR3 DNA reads TGTGCCAGCAGCCTACGACAGGGTTGGGACAATGAGCAGTTCTTC. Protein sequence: CASSLRQGWDNEQFF.